This T cell receptor beta chain was captured by sequencing in a study of T cells in narcolepsy. Study-wide context: Donors had narcolepsy type 1 or type 2, or were healthy controls. Study-wide findings and caveats: Autoreactive clone sequences were missing from some blood memory CD4+ repertoires. Blood of same and different patients, but not healthy controls, reportedly held recurring autoreactive clonotypes.

The repertoire was sequenced with immunoSEQ multiplex PCR; TCRdb's copy has only in-frame clones and lacks some. This table holds approximately 35,000 clones, roughly 86% found once. Comment on this clone: Its antigen is not identified.

Sequencing input: memory (CD45RA-) CD4+ T cells from blood. The sequence was obtained from a human donor in good health.

CDR3 in DNA: TGTGCCAGCATCCGGACAGAAAACTATGGCTACACCTTC. Translation gives CASIRTENYGYTF. The V call is TRBV2, the J call TRBJ1-2, with TRBD1 as a possible D gene (6 bases). The CDR3 spans 13 residues. Looked up from germline, CDR1 is SNHLY and CDR2 is FYNNEI. V lost 7 bases, J lost 2 bases, and 11 bases lay in between.